One sample yielded the 29 T cell receptor beta chains listed below, sequenced in a study of control samples from healthy donors and cancer patients. The table came from immunoSEQ multiplex PCR; TCRdb's copy has only in-frame clones and leaves some out. The sample has approximately 210,000 clones, approximately 90% seen once. The sequencing input was blood. All receptors come from a man aged 25 to 40 in good health.

The chain is built from TRBV3-1 (or the pseudogene TRBV3-2) and TRBJ2-1; 11 positions match TRBD2. Trimming removed 0 bases from V and 0 bases from J; junction bases left unmatched: 10. In germline, CDR1 is LGHDT, CDR2 YNNKEL (reference sequence). This CDR3 has 20 amino acids. The CDR3 DNA reads TGTGCCAGCAGCCAAGATGGCCCACTAGCGGGGGTTCTCTCCTACAATGAGCAGTTCTTC. Protein sequence: CASSQDGPLAGVLSYNEQFF.

The chain has TRBV11-3 and TRBJ2-1; 13 bases align to TRBD2. The V gene end was trimmed by 5 bases and the J gene end by 5 bases; junction bases not matched to a gene: 9. Germline CDR1 SGHNT, CDR2 YENEEA. This CDR3 has 17 residues. CDR3 nucleotides: TGTGCCAGCAGCGCCACGACTAGCGGGGGGCCGAACAATGAGCAGTTCTTC. Translation gives CASSATTSGGPNNEQFF.

This CDR3 reads CASSLGGQGAANSPLHF. DNA for the CDR3: TGTGCCAGCAGTCTAGGGGGACAGGGGGCTGCTAATTCACCCCTCCACTTT. This chain uses TRBV28 with TRBJ1-6, with 12 bases identical to TRBD1. The length of the CDR3 is 17 residues. Germline CDR1 and CDR2: MDHEN and SYDVKM. V lost 5 bases and J lost 6; bases outside the gene matches: 8.

The chain combines TRBV6-2 or TRBV6-3 with TRBJ1-1; no clear D gene. Trimming stripped 2 bases from V and 9 bases from J, with 10 bases between. This CDR3 region has 12 residues. Per the germline V gene, CDR1 is MNHEY and CDR2 is SVGEGT. For the CDR3, the DNA is TGTGCCAGCAGTTACGCAAGCGAACAAGCTTTCTTT. Protein: CASSYASEQAFF.

The CDR3 sequence is CASSLAQGPQSPLHF. The CDR3 coding sequence is TGTGCCAGCAGCCTCGCCCAGGGGCCTCAATCACCCCTCCACTTT. The chain carries TRBV3-1 (or the pseudogene TRBV3-2) and TRBJ1-6; a weak D match, TRBD1 (6 bases). Germline-derived CDR1 and CDR2 are LGHDT and YNNKEL (reference sequence). This CDR3 has 15 amino acids. V lost 4 bases to trimming and J lost 10 bases, with 17 bases between them.

The chain has TRBV15 and TRBJ2-7, with D maybe TRBD1 (6 bases). V lost 5 bases to trimming and J lost 6 bases, with 14 bases between them. CDR1 is LNHNV and CDR2 is YYDKDF in the germline V gene (reference sequence). The CDR3 loop spans 13 amino acids. In DNA, the CDR3 is TGTGCCACCAGCCTCAGGATAGGGGGCGAGCAGTACTTC. The encoded protein is CATSLRIGGEQYF.

J is TRBJ1-1 and V is TRBV19; TRBD1 is a possible D gene (5 bases). Trimming cost V 7 bases and J 9 bases, with 21 bases left between them. The CDR3 totals 14 residues. CDR1 and CDR2 from the germline V gene are LNHDA and SQIVND (reference sequence). The CDR3 sequence is CASTNGWGEEKAFF. Written as DNA, the CDR3 is TGTGCCAGTACCAACGGCTGGGGCGAGGAGAAAGCTTTCTTT.

V and J are TRBV7-9 and TRBJ1-3; D uncertain. In germline, CDR1 is SEHNR, CDR2 FQNEAQ (reference sequence). With 6 bases removed from V and 4 bases from J, the gap between germline ends came to 7 bases. This CDR3 is built from 12 residues. CDR3 amino acids: CASRLGGNTIYF. CDR3 DNA: TGTGCCAGCAGGTTGGGGGGAAACACCATATATTTT. The entire variable domain, with the rest obtained from reference TRBV7-9 and TRBJ1-3, is as follows: DTGVSQNPRHKITKRGQNVTFRCDPISEHNRLYWYRQTLGQGPEFLTYFQNEAQLEKSRLLSDRFSAERPKGSFSTLEIQRTEQGDSAMYLCASRLGGNTIYFGEGSWLTVV.

This chain links TRBV19 with TRBJ1-1; TRBD1 is a possible D gene (5 bases). This CDR3 has 13 residues. Trimming cost V 7 bases and J 0 bases, with 9 bases left between them. Per germline, CDR1 LNHDA and CDR2 SQIVND (reference sequence). The CDR3 nucleotides read TGTGCCAGTATCGAGGGGCTGAACACTGAAGCTTTCTTT. As protein: CASIEGLNTEAFF.

J is TRBJ1-1 and V is TRBV19; 8 bases match TRBD1. This CDR3 has 15 residues. The germline gives CDR1 LNHDA, CDR2 SQIVND (reference sequence). The trim removed 4 bases at V and 6 bases at J, leaving 10 bases unmatched. The CDR3 here is CASSTSGQVFPEAFF. The CDR3 DNA sequence: TGTGCCAGTAGTACCTCGGGACAGGTATTCCCTGAAGCTTTCTTT.

As DNA, the CDR3 is TGTGCCACCAGTGACTCCCGGTTCCCCGGGCCAGATACGCAGTATTTT. Encoded protein: CATSDSRFPGPDTQYF. The chain couples TRBV24-1 to TRBJ2-3, with unresolved D. With 4 bases removed from V and 4 bases from J, the gap between germline ends came to 17 bases. This CDR3 has 16 residues. Germline CDR1 is KGHDR and CDR2 is SFDVKD.

The V call is TRBV10-2, the J call TRBJ2-1, with TRBD2 matching over 11 bases. V was clipped by 8 bases and J by 4 bases; unmatched bases: 7. CDR3 length: 15 amino acids. Per the germline V gene, CDR1 is WSHSY and CDR2 is SAAADI. CDR3 residues: CASSDLAGGYNEQFF. Written as DNA, the CDR3 is TGCGCCAGCTCCGACCTAGCGGGGGGATACAATGAGCAGTTCTTC.

This chain joins TRBV2 and TRBJ2-7, with D unresolved. This CDR3 has 15 residues. From germline, CDR1 is SNHLY and CDR2 FYNNEI. V lost 8 bases to trimming and J lost 2 bases, with 19 bases between them. The CDR3 sequence: CASLTSDGRAYEQYF. The CDR3 coding sequence is TGTGCCAGCTTAACCTCTGACGGAAGAGCCTACGAGCAGTACTTC. The whole variable domain, filled in from reference TRBV2 and TRBJ2-7, reads EPEVTQTPSHQVTQMGQEVILRCVPISNHLYFYWYRQILGQKVEFLVSFYNNEISEKSEIFDDQFSVERPDGSNFTLKIRSTKLEDSAMYFCASLTSDGRAYEQYFGPGTRLTVT.

V is TRBV5-8 and J is TRBJ2-3; 7 bases agree with TRBD1. Trimming removed 4 bases from V and 3 bases from J; junction bases left unmatched: 2. Germline-derived CDR1 and CDR2 are SGHTS and YDEGEE. CDR3 size: 13 residues. Here the CDR3 DNA reads TGTGCCAGCAGCAGACAGGGAACAGATACGCAGTATTTT. Translating it yields CASSRQGTDTQYF.

The chain couples TRBV29-1 to TRBJ1-1; possibly TRBD1 for D (6 bases). CDR1 is SQVTM and CDR2 is ANQGSEA in the germline V gene. The CDR3 spans 15 residues. V was clipped by 2 bases and J by 5 bases, with 18 bases between them. In DNA, the CDR3 is TGCAGCGTTGAAAGGGGGGTGCAGGGACGGACTGAAGCTTTCTTT. Amino acids: CSVERGVQGRTEAFF.

The chain employs TRBV18 and TRBJ2-1; D might be TRBD2 (9 bases). Per the germline V gene, CDR1 is KGHSH and CDR2 is LQKENI. The CDR3 has 19 amino acids. V lost 3 bases, J lost 6 bases, and 27 bases lay in between. Here the CDR3 DNA reads TGTGCCAGCTCACCTTACAGGGGGAATAGCGGGGGCTCTGGCAATGAGCAGTTCTTC. It specifies CASSPYRGNSGGSGNEQFF. The variable domain in full, with the rest retrieved from reference TRBV18 and TRBJ2-1, is NAGVMQNPRHLVRRRGQEARLRCSPMKGHSHVYWYRQLPEEGLKFMVYLQKENIIDESGMPKERFSAEFPKEGPSILRIQQVVRGDSAAYFCASSPYRGNSGGSGNEQFFGPGTRLTVL.

The rearrangement joins TRBV5-4 to TRBJ2-1; tentatively, D is TRBD2 (6 bases). The CDR3 consists of 13 residues. V was clipped by 5 bases and J by 9 bases, with 15 bases between them. Looked up from germline, CDR1 is SGHNT and CDR2 is YYREEE (reference sequence). The CDR3 DNA reads TGTGCCAGCAGGGGGGACTTGTACGCTGAGCAGTTCTTC. Its translation is CASRGDLYAEQFF.

J is TRBJ1-3 and V is TRBV6-5; D is undetermined. Trimming removed 8 bases at V and 2 bases at J, with 10 bases between. Germline CDR1 reads MNHEY; CDR2 reads SVGAGI. This CDR3 is 13 amino acids long. Here the CDR3 DNA reads TGTGCCAGCGTGTTGCAAACTGGAAACACCATATATTTT. The encoded protein is CASVLQTGNTIYF.

The genes are TRBV30 and TRBJ1-5; D not resolved. V was cut by 1 base and J by 0 bases, with 16 bases left in between. The CDR3 length is 17 residues. Germline CDR1 reads GTSNPN; CDR2 reads SVGIG (reference sequence). CDR3 sequence: CAWSEGSRADSNQPQHF. CDR3 nucleotides: TGTGCCTGGAGTGAGGGAAGCCGGGCCGATAGCAATCAGCCCCAGCATTTT.

This chain uses TRBV6-5 with TRBJ1-6; D unclear. Germline V gene lookup returns CDR1 MNHEY and CDR2 SVGAGI. V lost 11 bases and J 3 bases, leaving 11 bases between the germline ends. CDR3 size: 13 residues. The CDR3 reads CAWAADYNSPLHF. In nucleotides, the CDR3 is TGTGCCTGGGCCGCCGACTATAATTCACCCCTCCACTTT.

CDR3 residues: CASRSGDPSGNTIYF. In DNA, the CDR3 is TGTGCCAGCAGAAGCGGAGACCCCTCTGGAAACACCATATATTTT. The chain is built from TRBV6-5 and TRBJ1-3; D gene uncertain. Germline loops: CDR1 MNHEY, CDR2 SVGAGI. Between the trimmed V and J ends, which lost 6 bases and 0 bases, there was a span of 12 bases. The CDR3 spans 15 residues.

The chain employs TRBV5-1 and TRBJ1-2; 9 nucleotides agree with TRBD1. Trimming at V came to 3 bases and at J to 4 bases, leaving 7 bases not matched to a gene. Germline assignment: CDR1 SGHRS and CDR2 YFSETQ. CDR3 length: 15 residues. CDR3 DNA: TGCGCCAGCAGCTCAAGGGACAGGGCCATCTATGGCTACACCTTC. It yields the protein CASSSRDRAIYGYTF.

The CDR3 nucleotides are TGTGCTAGTGGTTTGTCCGGACAGGGGAGCTACAATGAGCAGTTCTTC. Encoded protein: CASGLSGQGSYNEQFF. This chain connects TRBV12-5 to TRBJ2-1; 9 bases line up with TRBD1. The trim removed 2 bases at V and 3 bases at J, leaving 5 bases unmatched. Germline V gene sequence: CDR1 LGHNT, CDR2 FRNRAP. The CDR3 is made up of 16 amino acids.

The chain combines TRBV15 with TRBJ2-2, with D unresolved. This CDR3 has 16 amino acids. Germline loops: CDR1 LNHNV, CDR2 YYDKDF (reference sequence). V lost 0 bases, J lost 0 bases, and 8 bases lay in between. The CDR3 reads CATSRDADANTGELFF. CDR3 nucleotides: TGTGCCACCAGCAGAGACGCAGACGCGAACACCGGGGAGCTGTTTTTT.

The V and J genes are TRBV2 and TRBJ2-2; 9 nucleotides line up with TRBD2. The CDR3 covers 16 residues. The germline gives CDR1 SNHLY, CDR2 FYNNEI. Losses at the gene ends were 2 bases for V and 5 bases for J; bases not matched to a gene: 6. For the CDR3, the DNA is TGTGCCAGCAGTGAATTGCGGGGGGGCCCGACCGGGGAGCTGTTTTTT. Protein: CASSELRGGPTGELFF.

This clone was picked up one time. The rearrangement uses TRBV5-4 and TRBJ2-7, with a possible D match to TRBD1 (5 bases). V gave up 0 bases and J gave up 5 bases, with 21 bases separating them. There are 17 residues in the CDR3. Germline CDR1 reads SGHNT; CDR2 reads YYREEE (reference sequence). The CDR3 DNA sequence: TGTGCCAGCAGCTTGGGACCTACAGGACCTAACAACCACGAGCAGTACTTC. Its protein product is CASSLGPTGPNNHEQYF.

CDR3 sequence reads: CASSLSGTSGAGEQFF. CDR3 in DNA: TGCGCCAGCAGCCTGTCCGGGACTAGCGGGGCGGGGGAGCAGTTCTTC. The V and J genes are TRBV5-1 and TRBJ2-1; 13 bases map to TRBD2. The junction had 11 bases not matched to a gene; V was cut back by 4 bases and J by 10 bases. Germline values: CDR1 SGHRS, CDR2 YFSETQ. The CDR3 has 16 residues.

Only one count was recorded for this clone. V and J are TRBV5-4 and TRBJ1-5; maybe TRBD1 (5 bases). The CDR3 sequence is 14 residues long. The ends were cut back, 7 bases at V and 7 bases at J, with 18 bases in the middle. Germline CDR1 and CDR2: SGHNT and YYREEE (reference sequence). CDR3 coding DNA: TGTGCCAGCGGACTCTGGGGGTCAGGGCAGCCCCAGCATTTT. It translates to CASGLWGSGQPQHF.

The V and J genes are TRBV14 and TRBJ2-2, with 9 bases matching TRBD2. The V segment lost 2 bases and the J segment 3 bases; nucleotides outside the gene matches: 4. CDR3 length: 16 residues. From germline, CDR1 is SGHDN and CDR2 FVKESK. The CDR3 coding sequence is TGTGCCAGCAGCCAATTGAGCGGGGGGCACACCGGGGAGCTGTTTTTT. Its translation is CASSQLSGGHTGELFF.